This T cell receptor (beta chain) was retrieved from a study of CD4 T cells in relation to SARS-CoV-2 and coronaviruses. Study-level information: After roughly 9 days of antigen culture, PBMC TCR beta CDR3s were sequenced. Shared crossreactive spike epitopes were mapped to their HLA restriction.

With regard to this clone: Its cognate antigen is unknown.

TCRdb keeps only in-frame clones here, not all; method: immunoSEQ multiplex PCR. The sample holds some 37,000 clones, just over 75% seen once. Sorted naive or memory CD4+ cells met CEF peptides for roughly 10 days. The V end was cut by 6 bases, the J end by 5 bases, with 14 bases between. The CDR3 is 15 residues long. Germline V CDR1 and CDR2: MDHEN, SYDVKM. The sample consisted of memory CD4+ T cells from PBMCs, cultured in vitro. This chain links TRBV28 with TRBJ1-6; D call uncertain. This receptor was obtained from an adult with COVID-19. The CDR3 protein is CASREPGLNNSPLHF. CDR3 DNA sequence: TGTGCCAGCAGAGAGCCGGGCCTGAATAATTCACCCCTCCACTTT.